This TCR beta chain was sequenced in a study of T cells in Graves' hyperthyroidism and ophthalmopathy. Study at large: Once the initial diagnosis was made, peripheral blood was obtained before any treatment.

The CDR3 has 13 residues. Trimming stripped 7 bases from V and 4 bases from J, with 16 bases between. Germline lookup yields CDR1 SQVTM and CDR2 ANQGSEA. This clonotype was found many times. The source material, RNA transcripts, was used to amplify TCR beta CDR3 regions. Using the HTBI primer set, a first-round RT-PCR was run on the TCR CDR3. TCRdb processed the multiplex PCR reads anew with MiXCR; each CDR3 protein has one entry. Of 700,000 or so distinct CDR3 sequences listed, 16% are singletons. This chain uses TRBV29-1 with TRBJ2-5, with D possibly being TRBD1 or TRBD2 (5 bases each). This sequence was found in a man aged 18 to 29 with Graves' hyperthyroidism. Material for sequencing was blood. For the CDR3, the DNA is TGCAGCGCCTACGGGACGGGCCGAGAGACCCAGTACTTC. Translated, it gives CSAYGTGRETQYF.